This TCR beta chain was sequenced during a study of identical twins. The sample holds a few counts of this clonotype. Its antigen is still unknown. Unique molecular identifiers were present on the cDNA, which also gained a universal primer site by template switching. Each CDR3 protein gets one entry after TCRdb re-called the 5' RACE reads with MiXCR. Among around 670,000 distinct CDR3 sequences listed, 6% to 6.5% were seen once. No donor was unhealthy or non-Caucasian. Study outcomes and limitations: While abundant cord blood beta clonotypes carried fewer insertions, memory repertoires showed no such pattern.

V lost 4 bases and J lost 2, with 24 bases in between. The CDR3 spans 19 residues. Germline CDR1 reads SGHVS; CDR2 reads FQNEAQ. The sample taken for sequencing was naive T cells sorted from blood. The source of this sequence is a man younger than 35 in good health. This chain joins TRBV7-8 and TRBJ1-5; the D gene is possibly TRBD1 (6 bases). The CDR3 reads CASSSFFRSRAGGNQPQHF. As DNA, the CDR3 is TGTGCCAGCAGCTCTTTTTTCCGAAGCCGGGCAGGGGGCAATCAGCCCCAGCATTTT.